The rows below give T cell receptor beta chains drawn from one sample of a study of cytotoxic CD8 clonotypes in ibrutinib-treated CLL. Only in-frame clones appear in the TCRdb table, and some are missing; sequencing was by immunoSEQ multiplex PCR. Of approximately 200,000 clones in the sample, roughly 72% were seen once. Specimen: PBMCs, collected after 24 months of ibrutinib treatment. The receptor source for this set is a human donor with chronic lymphocytic leukemia. Both conserved end residues are part of each CDR3. D genes are given only for firm matches. Not all rows give a size; the values are once, few, many and, for expanded clones, a class.

clone size: NA
D gene: TRBD1
J gene: TRBJ1-1
V gene: TRBV7-3
CDR3 protein: CASSVRTGSPEAFF
CDR3 DNA: TGTGCCAGCAGCGTAAGGACAGGGTCCCCTGAAGCTTTCTTT

clone size: NA
D gene: TRBD2
J gene: TRBJ2-4
V gene: TRBV6-1
CDR3 protein: CASTLAGGLGNIQYF
CDR3 DNA: TGTGCCAGCACCCTAGCGGGAGGTCTAGGGAACATTCAGTACTTC

clone size: NA
D gene: TRBD2
J gene: TRBJ2-7
V gene: TRBV7-9
CDR3 protein: CASSFGGYYEQYF
CDR3 DNA: TGTGCCAGCAGCTTCGGGGGGTACTACGAGCAGTACTTC

clone size: NA
D gene: NA
J gene: TRBJ2-1
V gene: TRBV10-3
CDR3 protein: CAISVAGAGGHNEQFF
CDR3 DNA: TGTGCCATCAGTGTGGCGGGAGCCGGGGGCCACAATGAGCAGTTCTTC

clone size: NA
D gene: TRBD1
J gene: TRBJ2-2
V gene: TRBV9
CDR3 protein: CASSAGGAPVGELFF
CDR3 DNA: TGTGCCAGCAGCGCAGGGGGCGCCCCGGTCGGGGAGCTGTTTTTT

clone size: NA
D gene: NA
J gene: TRBJ2-7
V gene: TRBV30
CDR3 protein: CAWSGLGHRHYEQYF
CDR3 DNA: TGTGCCTGGAGTGGGTTGGGACACAGACATTACGAGCAGTACTTC

clone size: NA
D gene: NA
J gene: TRBJ2-3
V gene: TRBV7-6
CDR3 protein: CASSLGPRPDTQYF
CDR3 DNA: TGTGCCAGCAGCTTAGGTCCACGACCAGATACGCAGTATTTT

clone size: NA
D gene: NA
J gene: TRBJ2-7
V gene: TRBV5-4
CDR3 protein: CASSLALGSSYEQYF
CDR3 DNA: TGTGCCAGCAGCTTGGCGCTTGGGAGCTCCTACGAGCAGTACTTC

clone size: few
D gene: NA
J gene: TRBJ2-2
V gene: TRBV4-3
CDR3 protein: CASSQDLRDTGELFF
CDR3 DNA: TGCGCCAGCAGCCAAGACCTCCGGGACACCGGGGAGCTGTTTTTT

clone size: NA
D gene: NA
J gene: TRBJ1-2
V gene: TRBV28
CDR3 protein: CASSLGQAYGYTF
CDR3 DNA: TGTGCCAGCAGTTTAGGGCAGGCCTATGGCTACACCTTC

clone size: NA
D gene: TRBD2
J gene: TRBJ2-7
V gene: TRBV6-4
CDR3 protein: CASSEKPSGSYEQYF
CDR3 DNA: TGTGCCAGCAGTGAAAAGCCTAGCGGGAGTTACGAGCAGTACTTC

clone size: NA
D gene: NA
J gene: TRBJ2-1
V gene: TRBV21-1
CDR3 protein: CASSNLRSSYNEQFF
CDR3 DNA: TGTGCCAGCAGCAACCTGAGGAGCTCCTACAATGAGCAGTTCTTC

clone size: NA
D gene: NA
J gene: TRBJ2-2
V gene: TRBV13
CDR3 protein: CASSLSRTGELFF
CDR3 DNA: TGTGCCAGCAGCTTATCCCGAACCGGGGAGCTGTTTTTT

clone size: NA
D gene: TRBD1
J gene: TRBJ1-5
V gene: TRBV11-2
CDR3 protein: CASSSDRAQPQHF
CDR3 DNA: TGTGCCAGCAGCTCGGACAGGGCCCAGCCCCAGCATTTT

clone size: NA
D gene: NA
J gene: TRBJ2-7
V gene: TRBV4-1
CDR3 protein: CASSRDSKGYEQYF
CDR3 DNA: TGCGCCAGCAGCCGAGACAGTAAGGGCTACGAGCAGTACTTC

clone size: few
D gene: NA
J gene: TRBJ1-5
V gene: TRBV6-5
CDR3 protein: CASSGFQPQHF
CDR3 DNA: TGTGCCAGCTCGGGATTTCAGCCCCAGCATTTT

clone size: NA
D gene: TRBD1
J gene: TRBJ2-7
V gene: TRBV4-2
CDR3 protein: CASSQAGTGPYEQYF
CDR3 DNA: TGTGCCAGCAGCCAGGCCGGGACAGGGCCCTACGAGCAGTACTTC

clone size: NA
D gene: TRBD1
J gene: TRBJ2-5
V gene: TRBV6-1
CDR3 protein: CASSLGQGGGETQYF
CDR3 DNA: TGTGCCAGCAGTCTTGGACAGGGGGGAGGAGAGACCCAGTACTTC

clone size: NA
D gene: NA
J gene: TRBJ1-2
V gene: TRBV7-2
CDR3 protein: CASSLRAGTKDYTF
CDR3 DNA: TGTGCCAGCAGCTTACGCGCAGGGACGAAAGACTACACCTTC

clone size: NA
D gene: NA
J gene: TRBJ1-3
V gene: TRBV9
CDR3 protein: CASSVHSSGNTIYF
CDR3 DNA: TGTGCCAGCAGCGTACACAGCTCTGGAAACACCATATATTTT

clone size: NA
D gene: TRBD1
J gene: TRBJ2-7
V gene: TRBV18
CDR3 protein: CASSVQGNYYEQYF
CDR3 DNA: TGTGCCAGCTCAGTACAGGGGAATTACTACGAGCAGTACTTC

clone size: NA
D gene: TRBD2
J gene: TRBJ2-1
V gene: TRBV28
CDR3 protein: CASSNPTGGYYNEQFF
CDR3 DNA: TGTGCCAGCAGCAATCCAACGGGAGGCTATTACAATGAGCAGTTCTTC

clone size: NA
D gene: TRBD2
J gene: TRBJ2-7
V gene: TRBV9
CDR3 protein: CASSPSGVWAYEQYF
CDR3 DNA: TGTGCCAGCAGCCCAAGCGGGGTGTGGGCGTACGAGCAGTACTTC

clone size: few
D gene: NA
J gene: TRBJ2-2
V gene: TRBV7-2
CDR3 protein: CATRFLVTGELFF
CDR3 DNA: TGTGCCACCCGGTTTTTGGTCACCGGGGAGCTGTTTTTT

clone size: NA
D gene: NA
J gene: TRBJ2-1
V gene: TRBV11-3
CDR3 protein: CASSLVGVYNEQFF
CDR3 DNA: TGTGCCAGCAGCCTCGTGGGGGTCTACAATGAGCAGTTCTTC

clone size: NA
D gene: NA
J gene: TRBJ2-7
V gene: TRBV19
CDR3 protein: CASRAGPYEQYF
CDR3 DNA: TGTGCCAGTAGGGCAGGGCCCTACGAGCAGTACTTC

clone size: NA
D gene: NA
J gene: TRBJ2-1
V gene: TRBV7-9
CDR3 protein: CASSPVRAGLYNEQFF
CDR3 DNA: TGTGCCAGCAGTCCGGTCCGAGCGGGCCTTTACAATGAGCAGTTCTTC

clone size: NA
D gene: NA
J gene: TRBJ2-3
V gene: TRBV7-9
CDR3 protein: CASSTNAGTHTDTQYF
CDR3 DNA: TGTGCCAGCAGCACCAATGCCGGGACACACACAGATACGCAGTATTTT

clone size: few
D gene: NA
J gene: TRBJ1-5
V gene: TRBV2
CDR3 protein: CASSESWQPQHF
CDR3 DNA: TGTGCCAGCAGCGAATCCTGGCAGCCCCAGCATTTT

clone size: NA
D gene: NA
J gene: TRBJ1-2
V gene: TRBV5-1
CDR3 protein: CASSSLATTGGYTF
CDR3 DNA: TGCGCCAGCAGCTCCCTGGCAACTACGGGTGGCTACACCTTC

clone size: NA
D gene: NA
J gene: TRBJ2-7
V gene: TRBV27
CDR3 protein: CASSFGPKSSYEQYF
CDR3 DNA: TGTGCCAGCAGTTTTGGACCCAAGAGCTCCTACGAGCAGTACTTC

clone size: NA
D gene: NA
J gene: TRBJ2-7
V gene: TRBV9
CDR3 protein: CASSVAGSEQYF
CDR3 DNA: TGTGCCAGCAGCGTAGCAGGGAGCGAGCAGTACTTC

clone size: NA
D gene: NA
J gene: TRBJ1-1
V gene: TRBV2
CDR3 protein: CASSANTEAFF
CDR3 DNA: TGTGCCAGCAGTGCGAACACTGAAGCTTTCTTT

clone size: few
D gene: TRBD2
J gene: TRBJ2-1
V gene: TRBV19
CDR3 protein: CASNNRGGRHGEQFF
CDR3 DNA: TGTGCCAGTAACAACCGGGGGGGAAGGCATGGTGAGCAGTTCTTC

clone size: NA
D gene: NA
J gene: TRBJ2-3
V gene: TRBV6-1
CDR3 protein: CASSGRITSRNTDTQYF
CDR3 DNA: TGTGCCAGCAGTGGAAGAATTACTAGCCGTAACACAGATACGCAGTATTTT

clone size: NA
D gene: NA
J gene: TRBJ2-1
V gene: TRBV7-9
CDR3 protein: CASSLARSLAGNEQFF
CDR3 DNA: TGTGCCAGCAGCTTAGCGCGGTCTCTAGCAGGCAATGAGCAGTTCTTC

clone size: NA
D gene: TRBD2
J gene: TRBJ2-2
V gene: TRBV29-1
CDR3 protein: CSVRRLAVNTGELFF
CDR3 DNA: TGCAGCGTCCGTCGACTAGCGGTTAACACCGGGGAGCTGTTTTTT

clone size: NA
D gene: TRBD1
J gene: TRBJ1-4
V gene: TRBV2
CDR3 protein: CASSVRTGTNEKLFF
CDR3 DNA: TGTGCCAGCAGTGTACGGACAGGCACTAATGAAAAACTGTTTTTT

clone size: NA
D gene: NA
J gene: TRBJ1-2
V gene: TRBV30
CDR3 protein: CAWNADSYGYTF
CDR3 DNA: TGTGCCTGGAACGCGGACAGCTATGGCTACACCTTC

clone size: once
D gene: NA
J gene: TRBJ2-3
V gene: TRBV25-1
CDR3 protein: CASSKRSVTDTQYF
CDR3 DNA: TGTGCCAGCAGTAAGCGGTCGGTCACAGATACGCAGTATTTT

clone size: NA
D gene: NA
J gene: TRBJ2-7
V gene: TRBV5-1
CDR3 protein: CASSFGGAVAYEQYF
CDR3 DNA: TGCGCCAGCAGCTTCGGTGGGGCCGTGGCGTACGAGCAGTACTTC

clone size: NA
D gene: TRBD2
J gene: TRBJ2-7
V gene: TRBV5-1
CDR3 protein: CASSRSGTSGYEQYF
CDR3 DNA: TGCGCCAGCAGCCGATCCGGGACTAGCGGTTACGAGCAGTACTTC

clone size: NA
D gene: NA
J gene: TRBJ1-3
V gene: TRBV9
CDR3 protein: CASSAKPDSTSGNTIYF
CDR3 DNA: TGTGCCAGCAGCGCAAAGCCGGACTCCACCTCGGGAAACACCATATATTTT

clone size: NA
D gene: NA
J gene: TRBJ2-2
V gene: TRBV27
CDR3 protein: CASSSLGHTGELFF
CDR3 DNA: TGTGCCAGCAGTTCTTTGGGGCACACCGGGGAGCTGTTTTTT

clone size: NA
D gene: TRBD1
J gene: TRBJ1-4
V gene: TRBV4-3
CDR3 protein: CASSQNRGREKLFF
CDR3 DNA: TGCGCCAGCAGCCAAAACAGGGGGCGCGAAAAACTGTTTTTT

clone size: NA
D gene: NA
J gene: TRBJ2-7
V gene: TRBV7-2
CDR3 protein: CASSFSGNEQYF
CDR3 DNA: TGTGCCAGCAGCTTTTCAGGGAACGAGCAGTACTTC

clone size: NA
D gene: NA
J gene: TRBJ2-7
V gene: TRBV5-6
CDR3 protein: CASSLGTLRTDEQYF
CDR3 DNA: TGTGCCAGCAGCTTGGGGACCCTTCGGACTGACGAGCAGTACTTC

clone size: once
D gene: TRBD1
J gene: TRBJ2-5
V gene: TRBV5-1
CDR3 protein: CASSLATGAKAPQETQYF
CDR3 DNA: TGCGCCAGCAGCTTGGCAACAGGGGCAAAAGCTCCCCAAGAGACCCAGTACTTC

clone size: NA
D gene: TRBD1
J gene: TRBJ2-3
V gene: TRBV25-1
CDR3 protein: CASSDRTGVDTQYF
CDR3 DNA: TGTGCCAGCAGTGATCGGACAGGGGTGGATACGCAGTATTTT

clone size: NA
D gene: NA
J gene: TRBJ2-1
V gene: TRBV5-1
CDR3 protein: CASSLPRMGQFF
CDR3 DNA: TGCGCCAGCAGCTTGCCTCGAATGGGGCAGTTCTTC

clone size: NA
D gene: NA
J gene: TRBJ2-1
V gene: TRBV6-5
CDR3 protein: CASSSRGNEQFF
CDR3 DNA: TGTGCCAGCAGTTCCCGGGGGAATGAGCAGTTCTTC

clone size: NA
D gene: NA
J gene: TRBJ2-3
V gene: TRBV11-3
CDR3 protein: CASSLGGLSTDTQYF
CDR3 DNA: TGTGCCAGCAGCTTAGGAGGCCTTAGCACAGATACGCAGTATTTT

clone size: NA
D gene: NA
J gene: TRBJ2-1
V gene: TRBV7-9
CDR3 protein: CASSFPGNNEQFF
CDR3 DNA: TGTGCCAGCAGCTTCCCCGGAAACAATGAGCAGTTCTTC

clone size: NA
D gene: NA
J gene: TRBJ2-7
V gene: TRBV29-1
CDR3 protein: CSVTDDRSVDYEQYF
CDR3 DNA: TGCAGCGTCACGGACGACAGGTCCGTTGACTACGAGCAGTACTTC

clone size: NA
D gene: NA
J gene: TRBJ2-7
V gene: TRBV7-6
CDR3 protein: CASSLARPGAGAEQYF
CDR3 DNA: TGTGCCAGCAGCTTAGCGCGGCCGGGGGCCGGGGCCGAGCAGTACTTC